These 25 T cell receptor beta chains were sequenced from one sample in a study of tissue T cells after allogeneic stem cell transplantation. Generated by immunoSEQ multiplex PCR, the TCRdb table keeps only in-frame clones and is missing some. This sample has 45,000 to 50,000 clones; around 70% occur once, and the top ten carry around 0.67%. Sample: sorted cells pooled from one or two spleens. These receptors all stem from a pool of C57BL/6 mice in good health.

Remarks on this clone: Mouse germline and gene names are used. The sequence runs out 1 residue before the end of the CDR3; the remainder is reconstructed from the germline J gene. V is TRBV15 and J is TRBJ2-5; D remains unclear. CDR3 size: 13 residues. Germline lookup yields CDR1 SGHND and CDR2 FRSKSL. V was clipped by 6 bases and J by 0 bases, with 7 bases between them. The covered CDR3 bases are TGTGCCAGCAGCACCGGGAACCAAGACACCCAGTAC. Translated, it gives CASSTGNQDTQY. The whole CDR3 sequence is CASSTGNQDTQYF.

Of note for this clone: The listed genes are named as in mouse. The CDR3 goes on 1 residue after the read ends, and that part is filled in from the germline J gene. V is TRBV13-2 and J is TRBJ2-4, with 10 positions matching TRBD2. This CDR3 comprises 16 residues. Trimming removed 3 bases from V and 0 bases from J; junction bases left unmatched: 4. CDR1 and CDR2 from the germline V gene are NNHNN and SYGAGS (reference sequence). The CDR3 sequence is CASGVGLGVSQNTLYF. The sequenced CDR3 bases are TGTGCCAGCGGTGTCGGACTGGGGGTTAGTCAAAACACCTTGTAC.

Points on this clone: All gene names here are mouse names. The read stops 1 residue short of the end of the CDR3; the missing end is completed from the germline J gene. The rearrangement joins TRBV20 to TRBJ1-3; the D is unclear. Germline CDR1 GFQATS, CDR2 STVNSAI. CDR3 length: 12 amino acids. V was pared by 5 bases and J by 0 bases, with 5 bases between. The covered CDR3 bases are TGTGGTGCTCGACATTCTGGAAATACGCTCTAT. Its protein is CGARHSGNTLY. The CDR3 as a whole reads CGARHSGNTLYF.

As to this clone: Gene and germline names: mouse. The observed sequence ends 1 residue before the CDR3 terminus, with the missing tail filled in from the germline J gene. This rearrangement joins TRBV5 to TRBJ2-5; D gene ambiguous. V lost 0 bases to trimming and J lost 0 bases, with 7 bases between them. CDR3 length: 15 amino acids. CDR1 and CDR2 (germline): LGHNA, YNLKQL (reference sequence). The sequenced part of the CDR3 DNA is TGTGCCAGCAGCCAAGAATGGGTTAACCAAGACACCCAGTAC. Its translation: CASSQEWVNQDTQY. The whole CDR3 sequence is CASSQEWVNQDTQYF.

This clone was found a few times. Here the gene names and germline are mouse. The CDR3 goes on 1 residue after the read ends, and that part is filled in from the germline J gene. The chain couples TRBV3 to TRBJ2-7; 8 nucleotides agree with TRBD2. There are 15 residues in the CDR3. Trimming at V came to 0 bases and at J to 2 bases, leaving 3 bases not matched to a gene. Germline CDR1 is SNHLY and CDR2 is FYNGKV (reference sequence). The part of the CDR3 DNA that was read is TGTGCCAGCAGCTTAGCCTGGGGGGCCGCCTATGAACAGTAC. The encoded protein is CASSLAWGAAYEQY. The entire CDR3 protein is CASSLAWGAAYEQYF.

This clone was counted a single time. Gene names are the mouse ones. The sequenced CDR3 bases are TGTGCCAGCAGCCCACAGGGAGACACCCAGTAC. Amino acids: CASSPQGDTQY. The CDR3 as a whole reads CASSPQGDTQYF. This sequence joins TRBV3 and TRBJ2-5; a weak D match, TRBD1 (6 bases). The CDR3 is cut off 1 residue early in the read; its end comes from the germline J gene. V lost 5 bases and J lost 5, with 8 bases in between. This CDR3 spans 12 amino acids. CDR1 is SNHLY and CDR2 is FYNGKV in the germline V gene (reference sequence).

Concerning this clone: Mouse germline and gene names are used. The CDR3 is CASSPRGSQNTLYF. The part of the CDR3 DNA that was read is TGTGCCAGCAGCCCCAGGGGTAGTCAAAACACCTTGTAC. The J gene is TRBJ2-4, the V gene TRBV3; possibly TRBD1 for D (6 bases). The read ends 1 residue before the CDR3 terminus; that terminus is restored from the germline J gene. CDR1 SNHLY and CDR2 FYNGKV come from the germline V gene (reference sequence). V was clipped by 5 bases and J by 0 bases, with 9 bases between them. This CDR3 contains 14 residues. The full variable domain, completed using reference TRBV3 and TRBJ2-4, is GPKVLQIPSHQIIDMGQMVTLNCDPVSNHLYFYWYKQILGQQMEFLVNFYNGKVMEKSKLFKDQFSVERPDGSYFTLKIQPTALEDSAVYFCASSPRGSQNTLYFGAGTRLSVL.

As concerns this clone: Any gene name here is a mouse gene name. The read comes to an end 1 residue before the CDR3 does, leaving the germline J gene to fill in the end. The chain uses TRBV23 and TRBJ1-1. This CDR3 has 12 amino acids. CDR1 KGHTA and CDR2 FQNQQP come from the germline V gene. CDR3 in amino acids: CSSSQSRGEVFF. CDR3 DNA, as far as it was read: TGCTCCAGCAGTCAATCGCGGGGAGAAGTCTTC.

In its sample, this clone was seen once. Gene labels here are mouse ones. Read data end 1 residue before the CDR3 end; the end is taken from the germline J gene. The V gene is TRBV3, the J gene TRBJ2-3; no reliable D call. Trimming cost V 3 bases and J 0 bases, with 7 bases left between them. The CDR3 totals 14 residues. The germline CDR1 and CDR2 sequences are SNHLY and FYNGKV (reference sequence). The sequenced CDR3 bases are TGTGCCAGCAGCTTCGCAAACAGTGCAGAAACGCTGTAT. This translates into CASSFANSAETLY. The whole CDR3 protein reads CASSFANSAETLYF.

This clone was picked up a small number of times. Genes and germline come from the mouse. From the germline J gene comes the end of the CDR3, since the read stops 1 residue before it. The chain links TRBV13-2 to TRBJ2-7; 8 nucleotides align to TRBD2. With V trimmed by 0 bases and J by 0 bases, 2 bases remained unmatched. Germline CDR1 and CDR2: NNHNN and SYGAGS (reference sequence). The length of the CDR3 is 15 residues. The CDR3 sequence is CASGDATGGSYEQYF. The DNA read from the CDR3 is TGTGCCAGCGGTGATGCCACTGGGGGCTCCTATGAACAGTAC.

This clone has more than one count but fewer than ten. The genes are named according to mouse. Read sequence stops 1 residue before the CDR3 end, and the germline J gene provides the missing end. V usage is TRBV20 and J usage is TRBJ2-7, with a tentative D call TRBD1 (6 bases). V was shortened by 1 base and J by 4 bases, with 14 bases between the two germline ends. Germline V lookup: CDR1 GFQATS, CDR2 STVNSAI. This CDR3 has 14 amino acids. The CDR3 region is CGARAIRDKYEQYF. The sequenced part of the CDR3 DNA is TGTGGTGCTAGGGCGATCCGGGACAAATATGAACAGTAC.

Remarks on this clone: The genes and germline here are from mouse. Read coverage stops 1 residue before the CDR3 terminus; the germline J gene supplies the remainder. This chain uses TRBV20 with TRBJ1-3; 12 nucleotides match TRBD1. CDR1 and CDR2 (germline): GFQATS, STVNSAI. There are 16 residues in the CDR3. V shed 1 base, J shed 4 bases, and the junction held 5 bases outside the gene matches. The CDR3 loop reads CGARGRDRGRGNTLYF. The sequenced CDR3 bases are TGTGGTGCTAGGGGCCGGGACAGGGGGCGAGGAAATACGCTCTAT.

As concerns this clone: The genes are named according to mouse. The observed sequence ends 1 residue before the CDR3 terminus, with the missing tail filled in from the germline J gene. The chain carries TRBV29 and TRBJ1-6; D is ambiguous. TRBJ1-6 is designated an ORF whose function remains uncertain. The CDR3 has 12 amino acids. Trimming removed 5 bases at V and 7 bases at J, with 6 bases between. Germline loops: CDR1 MSHET, CDR2 SYDVDS. The DNA read from the CDR3 is TGTGCTAGCAGTAACAGAAATTCGCCCCTCTAC. Its translation is CASSNRNSPLY. The whole CDR3 is CASSNRNSPLYF.

This clone was observed a single time. Gene names and germline match the mouse. The CDR3 sequence is CASSRWGGQNTLYF. The part of the CDR3 DNA that was read is TGTGCCAGCTCGCGCTGGGGGGGTCAAAACACCTTGTAC. The chain combines TRBV4 with TRBJ2-4, with 8 bases lining up with TRBD2. The CDR3 end is not reached by the read, which stops 1 residue before it; the germline J gene fills it in. CDR3 length: 14 residues. Germline CDR1 LGHDT, CDR2 YNNKQL (reference sequence). Trimming cost V 8 bases and J 1 base; bases outside gene matches: 5.

Concerning this clone: The germline and genes are mouse ones. Read data end 1 residue before the CDR3 end; the end is taken from the germline J gene. The rearrangement links TRBV3 to TRBJ1-2; TRBD1 might be the D (6 bases). The CDR3 is 14 amino acids. Germline V gene lookup returns CDR1 SNHLY and CDR2 FYNGKV (reference sequence). The V gene lost 3 bases and the J gene lost 0 bases, with 8 bases spanning the gap. The DNA read from the CDR3 is TGTGCCAGCAGCTTTGGGACAACAAACTCCGACTACACC. Protein sequence: CASSFGTTNSDYT. The whole CDR3 is CASSFGTTNSDYTF.

A remark on this clone: Gene names are mouse gene names. The read finishes 1 residue shy of the CDR3 end, and the germline J gene is used to complete it. V and J are TRBV1 and TRBJ1-4, with a possible D match to TRBD1 (5 bases). CDR3 length: 14 amino acids. V dropped 3 bases and J dropped 5 bases, with 10 bases sitting between them. Germline CDR1 and CDR2: NSQYPW and LRSPGD (reference sequence). The sequenced CDR3 bases are TGCACCTGCAGTGCTAGGGGCGGGAACGAAAGATTATTT. This sequence encodes CTCSARGGNERLF. In full, the CDR3 reads CTCSARGGNERLFF. Filled out from reference TRBV1 and TRBJ1-4, the complete variable domain reads VTLLEQNPRWRLVPRGQAVNLRCILKNSQYPWMSWYQQDLQKQLQWLFTLRSPGDKEVKSLPGADYLATRVTDTELRLQVANMSQGRTLYCTCSARGGNERLFFGHGTKLSVL.

With regard to this clone: Gene and germline names: mouse. The read stops 1 residue short of the end of the CDR3; the missing end is completed from the germline J gene. V is TRBV3 and J is TRBJ1-4; D unclear. V was trimmed by 3 bases and J by 1 base, leaving 6 bases between them. Germline loops: CDR1 SNHLY, CDR2 FYNGKV (reference sequence). CDR3 length: 14 residues. CDR3 DNA (partial): TGTGCCAGCAGCTTTCAGCCTTCCAACGAAAGATTATTT. Protein sequence: CASSFQPSNERLF. The CDR3, in full, reads CASSFQPSNERLFF.

On this clone itself: Any gene name here is a mouse gene name. The read ends 1 residue early relative to the CDR3; the germline J gene fills the gap. Distinct nucleotide sequences in the sample also encode this CDR3. The chain combines TRBV5 with TRBJ2-4; no clear D gene. Germline CDR1 and CDR2: LGHNA and YNLKQL (reference sequence). The CDR3 runs 14 residues. V dropped 0 bases and J dropped 0 bases, with 4 bases sitting between them. The CDR3 sequence is CASSQDRSQNTLYF. The part of the CDR3 DNA that was read is TGTGCCAGCAGCCAAGATAGGAGTCAAAACACCTTGTAC.

As concerns this clone: The germline and genes are mouse ones. The missing CDR3 end, 1 residue past where the read stops, is filled in from the germline J gene. The chain recombines TRBV13-2 with TRBJ1-4; D gene unclear. The germline V gene encodes CDR1 NNHNN and CDR2 SYGAGS (reference sequence). There are 14 residues in the CDR3. The V gene lost 2 bases and the J gene lost 0 bases, with 5 bases spanning the gap. The sequenced part of the CDR3 DNA is TGTGCCAGCGGTGACACATTTTCCAACGAAAGATTATTT. It translates to CASGDTFSNERLF. In full, the CDR3 is CASGDTFSNERLFF.

This clone turned up a few times. Gene names are the mouse ones. The read ends 1 residue before the CDR3 terminus; that terminus is restored from the germline J gene. The chain combines TRBV17 with TRBJ2-7; 11 bases map to TRBD1. The length of the CDR3 is 14 residues. CDR1 MNHDT and CDR2 YYDKIL come from the germline V gene. Germline trimming cut 2 bases from V and 7 bases from J; bases unmatched to any gene: 4. CDR3 protein: CASSRRDRGGEQYF. Incomplete CDR3 DNA: TGTGCTAGCAGTAGAAGGGACAGGGGGGGCGAACAGTAC. Full variable domain (rest looked up from reference TRBV17 and TRBJ2-7): DTTVKQNPRYKLARVGKPVNLICSQTMNHDTMYWYQKKPNQAPKLLLFYYDKILNREADTFEKFQSSRPNNSFCSLYIGSAGLEYSAMYLCASSRRDRGGEQYFGPGTRLTVL.

In regard to this clone: Here the gene names and germline are mouse. The read terminates 1 residue before the CDR3 end, so the remaining end is supplied by the germline J gene. The chain has TRBV19 and TRBJ2-3, with TRBD1 as a possible D gene (5 bases). This CDR3 spans 14 amino acids. V lost 2 bases to trimming and J lost 0 bases, with 7 bases between them. Germline CDR1 FNHDT, CDR2 SITEND (reference sequence). Partial CDR3 DNA: TGTGCCAGCAGTATCAGGGCTAGTGCAGAAACGCTGTAT. Protein sequence: CASSIRASAETLY. The whole CDR3 region reads CASSIRASAETLYF.

Concerning this clone itself: Gene names denote mouse genes. The read terminates 1 residue ahead of where the CDR3 ends, so the germline J gene completes it. The rearrangement links TRBV3 to TRBJ1-4; D is undetermined. Trimming took 5 bases from V and 7 from J, leaving 8 bases between them. The CDR3 consists of 12 residues. Germline CDR1 reads SNHLY; CDR2 reads FYNGKV (reference sequence). The part of the CDR3 DNA that was read is TGTGCCAGCAGCAGGGAAGGCGAAAGATTATTT. Translation: CASSREGERLF. The full-length CDR3 reads as CASSREGERLFF. The whole variable domain, remainder taken from reference TRBV3 and TRBJ1-4, is GPKVLQIPSHQIIDMGQMVTLNCDPVSNHLYFYWYKQILGQQMEFLVNFYNGKVMEKSKLFKDQFSVERPDGSYFTLKIQPTALEDSAVYFCASSREGERLFFGHGTKLSVL.

A remark on this clone: Here the gene names and germline are mouse. The read is 1 residue too short to cover the CDR3 end, so that end is filled in from the germline J gene. This chain uses TRBV29 with TRBJ2-2; no clear D gene. Trimming shortened V by 3 bases and J by 1 base, and 12 bases separated the two germline ends. The V gene's germline CDR1 is MSHET and CDR2 SYDVDS. This CDR3 has 16 amino acids. CDR3 bases read: TGTGCTAGCAGTTTCTCCCGCCAGCTAAACACCGGGCAGCTCTAC. Encoded protein: CASSFSRQLNTGQLY. The full CDR3 reads CASSFSRQLNTGQLYF.

About this clone: The genes and germline here are from mouse. With the read ending 1 residue before the CDR3 end, the germline J gene is used to fill in that end. The chain carries TRBV5 and TRBJ1-1; 8 nucleotides agree with TRBD1. This CDR3 has 14 amino acids. From germline, CDR1 is LGHNA and CDR2 YNLKQL (reference sequence). The ends lost 4 bases at V and 4 bases at J; junction bases unmatched: 5. The CDR3 region is CASSPQGAPTEVFF. The covered CDR3 bases are TGTGCCAGCAGCCCCCAGGGGGCGCCCACAGAAGTCTTC.

In regard to this clone: Gene names refer to mouse genes. The read comes to an end 1 residue before the CDR3 does, leaving the germline J gene to fill in the end. V usage is TRBV1 and J usage is TRBJ1-2, with TRBD1 matching over 10 bases. The CDR3 runs 16 residues. Germline lookup yields CDR1 NSQYPW and CDR2 LRSPGD (reference sequence). V lost 2 bases, J lost 0 bases, and 3 bases stayed unmatched. CDR3 amino acids: CTCSARDRGANSDYTF. CDR3 bases read: TGCACCTGCAGTGCAAGGGACAGGGGAGCAAACTCCGACTACACC.